The rows below give T cell receptor beta chains drawn from one sample of a study of T cells after yellow fever vaccination. TCRdb ran MiXCR on the 5' RACE reads and lists one entry per CDR3 protein. The table shows about 220,000 distinct CDR3 sequences, with roughly 3.3% occurring only once. This specimen was CD4+ T cells sorted from PBMCs, taken 10 days after the yellow fever booster vaccination. The origin of the receptors is a man aged 18-30 years who received the YFV17D yellow fever vaccine. CDR3s include the opening cysteine and the closing phenylalanine or tryptophan. A D gene is named only where the DNA matches it firmly. Clone size is stated in some rows and not others, as once, few, many or a class when expanded.

d_call | j_call | clone_size | v_call | cdr3_nt | cdr3_aa
- | TRBJ1-2 | many | TRBV5-1 | TGCGCCAGCAGCTTACTAGACAGTGTATATGGCTACACCTTC | CASSLLDSVYGYTF
TRBD1 | TRBJ1-5 | few | TRBV29-1 | TGCAGCGTTGCGGACAGGCCCTATCAGCCCCAGCATTTT | CSVADRPYQPQHF
- | TRBJ2-2 | - | TRBV5-1 | TGCGCCAGCAACCAGCAAACGAACACCGGGGAGCTGTTTTTT | CASNQQTNTGELFF
TRBD2 | TRBJ2-2 | - | TRBV7-2 | TGTGCCAGCAGCTTACCTTTGGGACTAGCGGGGGCGAACACCGGGGAGCTGTTTTTT | CASSLPLGLAGANTGELFF
- | TRBJ1-1 | many | TRBV20-1 | TGCAGTGCCCCACCGGGACATTGGAACACTGAAGCTTTCTTT | CSAPPGHWNTEAFF
- | TRBJ2-3 | few | TRBV5-1 | TGCGCCAGCAGCTTGGAGCGGGTTGTGGCGCAGTATTTT | CASSLERVVAQYF
- | TRBJ2-3 | - | TRBV7-2 | TGTGCCAGCAGCTCCCTTACAGGGAGTGCTACGCAGTATTTT | CASSSLTGSATQYF
TRBD1 | TRBJ2-1 | many | TRBV20-1 | TGCAGTGCTTCCCAGGGGGTTAGGGAGCAGTTCTTC | CSASQGVREQFF
- | TRBJ2-3 | many | TRBV5-1 | TGCGCCAGCAGCTTGGCTAGTTGGGCCACAGATACGCAGTATTTT | CASSLASWATDTQYF
TRBD2 | TRBJ2-3 | - | TRBV6-1 | TGTGCCAGCATGAGGGTCACATTGGGACTAGCAGGGGTTACGCAGTATTTT | CASMRVTLGLAGVTQYF
- | TRBJ2-5 | - | TRBV4-3 | TGCGCCAGCAGCCAAGGACCCGTTGGTTCTCAAGAGACCCAGTACTTC | CASSQGPVGSQETQYF
TRBD1 | TRBJ2-1 | many | TRBV15 | TGTGCCACCAGCAGAGTAACAGGGGGTGTCAATGAGCAGTTCTTC | CATSRVTGGVNEQFF
- | TRBJ2-7 | many | TRBV20-1 | TGCAGTGCCCGAGGGGCAAACGAGCAGTACTTC | CSARGANEQYF
- | TRBJ2-7 | many | TRBV7-9 | TGTGCCAGCAGCCTCGGGGCAAGCTCCTACGAGCAGTACTTC | CASSLGASSYEQYF
TRBD1 | TRBJ2-7 | few | TRBV4-2 | TGTGCCAGCAGCCAGGAGGACAGGGGGCAAGACGAGCAGTACTTC | CASSQEDRGQDEQYF
- | TRBJ2-1 | many | TRBV11-2 | TGTGCCAGCAGCTCGAATGAGCAGTTCTTC | CASSSNEQFF
TRBD1 | TRBJ2-5 | few | TRBV20-1 | TGCAGTGCTAGAGTCCCCGGGACAGTTCAAGAGACCCAGTACTTC | CSARVPGTVQETQYF
- | TRBJ2-6 | - | TRBV5-1 | TGCGCCAGCAGCTTGGGCCAGGCCAACGTCCTGACTTTC | CASSLGQANVLTF
- | TRBJ2-3 | - | TRBV5-5 | TGTGCCAGCCACGGGGAGGGGGCCATAGATACGCAGTATTTT | CASHGEGAIDTQYF
TRBD2 | TRBJ2-4 | many | TRBV6-4 | TGTGCCAGCAGTGCTGAAGCGGGGTTAGCCAAAAACATTCAGTACTTC | CASSAEAGLAKNIQYF